Listed below are T cell receptor beta chains from one sample, sequenced in a study of shared clonotypes between healthy human individuals. Sequencing was performed with immunoSEQ multiplex PCR; in TCRdb, only in-frame clones are kept and a portion is missing. The sample has 700,000 or so clones, approximately 75% seen once. Material: memory CD4+ T cells sorted from blood. The origin of the receptors is a young woman in good health. Both conserved end residues are part of each CDR3. Each record gives: V gene, clone size, J gene, D gene, CDR3 DNA, CDR3 protein. D genes are given only for firm matches. Some rows mark clone size as missing; the rest say once, few, many or name a class of expanded clone.

TRBV18,many,TRBJ2-2,-,TGTGCCAGCTCCAGGGAGGTAACCGGGGAGCTGTTTTTT,CASSREVTGELFF
TRBV28,-,TRBJ2-1,-,TGTGCCAGCAGTTTGGGGGTAAGCCCCAATGAGCAGTTCTTC,CASSLGVSPNEQFF
TRBV25-1,-,TRBJ2-7,-,TGTGCCAGCAGGACTCAGGGACTCCTTAACGAGCAGTACTTC,CASRTQGLLNEQYF
TRBV18,once,TRBJ2-5,-,TGTGCCAGCTCACCACCGGTCCCTCGAGAGACCCAGTACTTC,CASSPPVPRETQYF
TRBV9,-,TRBJ2-2,-,TGTGCCAGCAGCGTAGTAAGTGGGAGTCTGACCGGGGAGCTGTTTTTT,CASSVVSGSLTGELFF
TRBV5-4,-,TRBJ1-5,-,TGTGCCAGCAGCCAGGAACAGGGTGGAAGCAATCAGCCCCAGCATTTT,CASSQEQGGSNQPQHF
TRBV27,-,TRBJ2-3,-,TGTGCCAGCAGTGCCTTGCAGGACCACACAGATACGCAGTATTTT,CASSALQDHTDTQYF
TRBV12-5,-,TRBJ1-1,TRBD1,TGTGCTAGTGGTTTGGGGGGACAGGGTCGGACTGAAGCTTTCTTT,CASGLGGQGRTEAFF
TRBV25-1,-,TRBJ2-7,TRBD1,TGTGCCAGCAGTGAAATTGGACAGGGGAAGTACGAGCAGTACTTC,CASSEIGQGKYEQYF
TRBV5-3,once,TRBJ2-7,TRBD2,TGTGCCAGAAGTCCCCGACTAGCGGGAATCTACGAGCAGTACTTC,CARSPRLAGIYEQYF
TRBV5-4,-,TRBJ2-7,-,TGTGCCAGCAGCTTGGGCCAGAGGGGGAACTACGAGCAGTACTTC,CASSLGQRGNYEQYF
TRBV7-2,-,TRBJ2-1,-,TGTGCCAGCAGCTCCGGAGGGCTTGTGAATGAGCAGTTCTTC,CASSSGGLVNEQFF
TRBV27,-,TRBJ2-7,-,TGTGCCAGCAGTTCCGCCTCTAGAGATTACGAGCAGTACTTC,CASSSASRDYEQYF
TRBV4-2,-,TRBJ2-1,-,TGTGCCAGCAGCCCACCCCAGGGTTACAATGAGCAGTTCTTC,CASSPPQGYNEQFF
TRBV19,-,TRBJ2-1,-,TGTGCCAGTAGTATCTACAATGAGCAGTTCTTC,CASSIYNEQFF
TRBV28,-,TRBJ1-3,-,TGTGCCAGCAGCCCGCCCAGGTACTCTGGAAACACCATATATTTT,CASSPPRYSGNTIYF
TRBV7-9,few,TRBJ1-3,-,TGTGCCAGCAGCTTAGACCGGCTCTCTGGAAACACCATATATTTT,CASSLDRLSGNTIYF
TRBV7-2,-,TRBJ2-1,-,TGTGCCAGCAGCTTTCAGGCATCGACCAATGAGCAGTTCTTC,CASSFQASTNEQFF
TRBV7-2,many,TRBJ2-5,-,TGTGCCAGCAGCCCCCCCACACGGGTAGAGTACCAAGAGACCCAGTACTTC,CASSPPTRVEYQETQYF
TRBV28,-,TRBJ1-1,-,TGTGCCAGCAGTTTACTGGTTCAGCTCACTGAAGCTTTCTTT,CASSLLVQLTEAFF
TRBV11-2,-,TRBJ2-3,-,TGTGCCAGCAGCTTAGTGCAGGGTGCGAGCACAGATACGCAGTATTTT,CASSLVQGASTDTQYF
TRBV5-1,-,TRBJ1-1,TRBD1,TGCGCCAGCAGCCCCTGGACAGGGACGAGCACTGAAGCTTTCTTT,CASSPWTGTSTEAFF
TRBV10-3,once,TRBJ2-5,TRBD2,TGTGCCATCAGTGAGAGGGCAGGAAGCGGGAGACCGAACCAAGAGACCCAGTACTTC,CAISERAGSGRPNQETQYF
TRBV7-9,-,TRBJ2-5,TRBD1,TGTGCCAGCAGCCACGACAGGGGGCTGAAGACCCAGTACTTC,CASSHDRGLKTQYF
TRBV29-1,-,TRBJ2-2,-,TGCAGCGGAACCTGGGGCAGCATCGCGAACACCGGGGAGCTGTTTTTT,CSGTWGSIANTGELFF
TRBV2,-,TRBJ2-5,TRBD1,TGTGCCAGCAGTGAACAGACAGGGGGCATAGGGGAGACCCAGTACTTC,CASSEQTGGIGETQYF
TRBV10-2,once,TRBJ2-7,TRBD1,TGCGCCAGCAGTACCTTCAGGAGGACAGGGGGCCGCGAGCAGTACTTC,CASSTFRRTGGREQYF
TRBV28,few,TRBJ2-1,TRBD2,TGTGCCACCCGGACTAGCGGCTACAATGAGCAGTTCTTC,CATRTSGYNEQFF
TRBV4-2,-,TRBJ1-2,-,TGTGCCAGCAGCCAGGGCAGGGTTGGCTACACCTTC,CASSQGRVGYTF
TRBV27,once,TRBJ2-5,TRBD1,TGTGCCAGCACGACCGGGACAGGGGGAAAAGAGACCCAGTACTTC,CASTTGTGGKETQYF
TRBV6-5,few,TRBJ2-1,TRBD2,TGTGCCAGCAGGACAACTAGCGGGAGGATCAGTGAGCAGTTCTTC,CASRTTSGRISEQFF
TRBV28,-,TRBJ1-2,-,TGTGCCAGCACTAGCCTGGAGGTGGATGGCTACACCTTC,CASTSLEVDGYTF
TRBV2,-,TRBJ2-3,-,TGTGCCAGCAGTTTGCAGGGTACAGATACGCAGTATTTT,CASSLQGTDTQYF
TRBV5-6,once,TRBJ2-7,-,TGTGCCAGCAGCTTGGAATTGTACGAGCAGTACTTC,CASSLELYEQYF
TRBV14,-,TRBJ2-2,TRBD2,TGTGCCAGCAGCCAAGTTAGCGGGAGTGGGTACACCGGGGAGCTGTTTTTT,CASSQVSGSGYTGELFF
TRBV21-1,-,TRBJ1-3,-,TGTGCCAGCAGCAGTAGACAGGGGGAAGACTCTGGAAACACCATATATTTT,CASSSRQGEDSGNTIYF
TRBV25-1,-,TRBJ2-7,-,TGTGCCAGCAGCGAACAGAGCGGATCCTACGAGCAGTACTTC,CASSEQSGSYEQYF
TRBV15,-,TRBJ2-2,TRBD1,TGTGCCACCAGCAGAGCCCCAGACAGGGCCGGGGAGCTGTTTTTT,CATSRAPDRAGELFF
TRBV28,-,TRBJ2-7,TRBD2,TGTGCCAGCAAGGCTGCCCAGCGGGAGGAAGGGGGCGAGCAGTACTTC,CASKAAQREEGGEQYF
TRBV28,-,TRBJ2-7,-,TGTGCCAGCAGTTTCACAGGGCCGAGGAGCTACGAGCAGTACTTC,CASSFTGPRSYEQYF
TRBV2,-,TRBJ2-3,-,TGTGCCAGCAGCCCCCCCTTCACAGATACGCAGTATTTT,CASSPPFTDTQYF
TRBV13,-,TRBJ1-5,-,TGTGCCAGCAGCTTAGGGATTAAGGGTGGTCAGCCCCAGCATTTT,CASSLGIKGGQPQHF
TRBV28,-,TRBJ2-3,-,TGTGCCAGCAGACGAGCAGGGGTTCGAACAGATACGCAGTATTTT,CASRRAGVRTDTQYF
TRBV7-2,-,TRBJ1-2,TRBD1,TGTGCCAGCAGCTTATATCAGGGGGGTCGCGGCTACACCTTC,CASSLYQGGRGYTF
TRBV11-2,-,TRBJ2-7,-,TGTGCCAGCAGCTTAGATATCGCGGGCGGGCAGTACTTC,CASSLDIAGGQYF